The 30 T cell receptor beta chains presented below share a single source sample, sequenced in a study of blood T cell repertoires in COVID-19. The assay was immunoSEQ multiplex PCR, and TCRdb's table has in-frame clones only and misses some. The table includes a few hundred thousand clones, around 84% detected once. The specimen was PBMCs or T cells enriched from blood (not recorded which). The origin of the receptors is a woman in her forties or fifties who had recovered from COVID-19.

The V gene is TRBV5-1, the J gene TRBJ2-7, with TRBD2 identical over 7 bases. Germline V gene data show CDR1 as SGHRS and CDR2 as YFSETQ. The CDR3 extends over 16 amino acids. V was pared by 0 bases and J by 5 bases, with 11 bases of the junction left unmatched. CDR3 protein: CASSLARLAAPNEQYF. CDR3 nucleotides: TGCGCCAGCAGCTTGGCCCGGCTAGCGGCCCCCAACGAGCAGTACTTC. Filled out from reference TRBV5-1 and TRBJ2-7, the complete variable domain reads KAGVTQTPRYLIKTRGQQVTLSCSPISGHRSVSWYQQTPGQGLQFLFEYFSETQRNKGNFPGRFSGRQFSNSRSEMNVSTLELGDSALYLCASSLARLAAPNEQYFGPGTRLTVT.

The rearrangement links TRBV6-4 to TRBJ2-1; 7 bases fit TRBD2. CDR3 size: 20 residues. Germline V gives CDR1 MRHNA, CDR2 SNTAGT. Trimming took 4 bases from V and 0 from J; bases not matched to a gene: 18. CDR3 protein: CASSAIGGGRAFSSYNEQFF. CDR3 bases: TGTGCCAGCAGTGCCATTGGGGGGGGAAGGGCGTTTAGCTCCTACAATGAGCAGTTCTTC.

The rearrangement links TRBV9 to TRBJ2-3; 7 bases match TRBD2. V dropped 0 bases and J dropped 2; count of bases not matched to a gene: 6. CDR3 length: 16 amino acids. Germline CDR1 is SGDLS and CDR2 is YYNGEE. The CDR3 bases are TGTGCCAGCAGCGTAGGCGCTAGCGGATTCACAGATACGCAGTATTTT. Amino acid sequence: CASSVGASGFTDTQYF.

This clone was seen just once. The chain couples TRBV9 to TRBJ1-3; unclear D gene. Germline CDR1 is SGDLS and CDR2 is YYNGEE. CDR3 length: 16 amino acids. V was clipped by 0 bases and J by 4 bases, with 14 bases between them. The CDR3 coding sequence is TGTGCCAGCAGCGTAGAGATTTCGGGGTTAGGAAACACCATATATTTT. Its protein is CASSVEISGLGNTIYF.

This clone was seen once. The J gene is TRBJ2-1, the V gene TRBV19; 8 bases are a match to TRBD2. The CDR3 runs 15 residues. From germline, CDR1 is LNHDA and CDR2 SQIVND (reference sequence). V gave up 6 bases and J gave up 9 bases; unmatched junction bases: 13. CDR3 DNA: TGTGCCAGTAGGCCCGGGACTAGGGGCGACGGTGAGCAGTTCTTC. It encodes CASRPGTRGDGEQFF.

V usage is TRBV19 and J usage is TRBJ1-2; D might be TRBD1 (6 bases). Trimming removed 0 bases at V and 3 bases at J, with 8 bases between. There are 14 residues in the CDR3. CDR1 and CDR2 (germline): LNHDA, SQIVND (reference sequence). CDR3 region: CASSIEQGYYGYTF. The CDR3 DNA sequence: TGTGCCAGTAGTATAGAACAGGGATACTATGGCTACACCTTC.

This sequence joins TRBV7-9 and TRBJ2-3, with D perhaps matching TRBD2 (5 bases). The germline V gene has CDR1 SEHNR and CDR2 FQNEAQ (reference sequence). The germline V and J ends were trimmed by 6 bases and 6 bases, with 10 bases remaining between them. CDR3 length: 12 amino acids. The CDR3 region has the DNA TGTGCCAGCAGGGAGGTAGGGGATACGCAGTATTTT. It translates to CASREVGDTQYF.

This clone was observed a single time. The CDR3 region is CASSLAVGATDTQYF. In nucleotides, the CDR3 is TGTGCCAGCAGCTTAGCGGTGGGGGCTACAGATACGCAGTATTTT. The V gene is TRBV11-3, the J gene TRBJ2-3, with D perhaps TRBD1 (6 bases). Per germline, CDR1 SGHNT and CDR2 YENEEA. V was pared by 1 base and J by 3 bases, with 11 bases between. There are 15 residues in the CDR3.

The J gene is TRBJ1-1, the V gene TRBV7-8; D perhaps matches TRBD1 (5 bases). Deletions cut 7 bases from V and 4 bases from J, with 13 bases between. Germline-derived CDR1 and CDR2 are SGHVS and FQNEAQ. The CDR3 spans 13 residues. DNA of the CDR3: TGTGCCAGCACCCTAGTGGGGGGCACTGAAGCTTTCTTT. As protein: CASTLVGGTEAFF.

The chain joins TRBV4-1 to TRBJ1-2; D is possibly TRBD1 (6 bases). Between the trimmed V and J ends, which lost 5 bases and 6 bases, there was a span of 19 bases. The CDR3 runs to 15 residues. Looked up from germline, CDR1 is MGHRA and CDR2 is YSYEKL. The CDR3: CASSSLTGRGDGYTF. The DNA of the CDR3 is TGCGCCAGCAGCTCTTTGACAGGACGGGGTGATGGCTACACCTTC.

This clone was found once. The chain employs TRBV7-9 and TRBJ2-4, with 8 bases that match TRBD1. The trim removed 2 bases at V and 0 bases at J, leaving 0 bases unmatched. The V gene's germline CDR1 is SEHNR and CDR2 FQNEAQ (reference sequence). The CDR3 extends over 15 amino acids. The CDR3 loop reads CASSLTGGAKNIQYF. CDR3 nucleotide sequence: TGTGCCAGCAGCTTAACAGGGGGAGCCAAAAACATTCAGTACTTC. Full variable domain (missing parts from reference TRBV7-9 and TRBJ2-4): DTGVSQNPRHKITKRGQNVTFRCDPISEHNRLYWYRQTLGQGPEFLTYFQNEAQLEKSRLLSDRFSAERPKGSFSTLEIQRTEQGDSAMYLCASSLTGGAKNIQYFGAGTRLSVL.

The DNA of the CDR3 is TGTGCCAGCAGCCGGGCTTTCTATGGCTACACCTTC. It specifies CASSRAFYGYTF. V gene TRBV14 combines with J gene TRBJ1-2; no firm D call. The CDR3 contains 12 residues. CDR1 is SGHDN, CDR2 FVKESK, per germline. Trimming stripped 4 bases from V and 4 bases from J, with 7 bases between.

The V call is TRBV5-6, the J call TRBJ1-1; D may be TRBD1 (6 bases). The V gene lost 5 bases and the J gene lost 0 bases, with 11 bases spanning the gap. CDR1 and CDR2 (germline): SGHDT, YYEEEE. The CDR3 extends over 14 amino acids. CDR3 protein: CASRWGGLNTEAFF. Here the CDR3 DNA reads TGTGCCAGCAGATGGGGGGGCCTGAACACTGAAGCTTTCTTT.

The gene calls are TRBV9 and TRBJ2-5; D is unclear. The V gene's germline CDR1 is SGDLS and CDR2 YYNGEE. The CDR3 has 16 residues. V was pared by 0 bases and J by 4 bases, with 16 bases between. The CDR3 bases are TGTGCCAGCAGCGTAGGGCGGCAGTTGCGTGCAGAGACCCAGTACTTC. Its translation: CASSVGRQLRAETQYF.

This rearrangement joins TRBV7-2 to TRBJ1-4, with D perhaps matching TRBD1 (5 bases). Trimming took 0 bases from V and 5 from J, leaving 10 bases between them. The germline gives CDR1 SGHTA, CDR2 FQGNSA. CDR3 length: 15 amino acids. CDR3 sequence reads: CASSLAGGWNEKLFF. CDR3 DNA sequence: TGTGCCAGCAGCTTAGCGGGGGGTTGGAATGAAAAACTGTTTTTT.

The chain links TRBV2 to TRBJ2-3; 8 bases match TRBD2. The V gene end was trimmed by 6 bases and the J gene end by 6 bases; junction bases not matched to a gene: 11. Germline V gives CDR1 SNHLY, CDR2 FYNNEI. The CDR3 has 15 amino acids. The CDR3 here is CASSATSAEGDTQYF. CDR3 DNA sequence: TGTGCCAGCAGCGCGACTAGCGCCGAAGGGGATACGCAGTATTTT.

The chain is built from TRBV6-6 and TRBJ1-6; possible D gene TRBD1, 6 bases. Deletions cut 6 bases from V and 5 bases from J, with 11 bases between. Germline V CDR1 and CDR2: MNHNY, SVGAGI (reference sequence). There are 14 residues in the CDR3. The CDR3 protein is CASRPDRNNSPLHF. As DNA, the CDR3 is TGTGCCAGCAGACCGGACAGAAATAATTCACCCCTCCACTTT.

The CDR3 DNA sequence: TGTGCCAGCAGTCTTGGACAGACCAGCGGGCCCCAGCATTTT. Amino acids: CASSLGQTSGPQHF. The chain recombines TRBV2 with TRBJ1-5, with D perhaps TRBD1 (6 bases). The CDR3 has 14 amino acids. Trimming took off 5 bases at V and 9 bases at J, with 17 bases between the two ends. The germline V gene has CDR1 SNHLY and CDR2 FYNNEI. Together with reference TRBV2 and TRBJ1-5, the CDR3 gives the full variable domain: EPEVTQTPSHQVTQMGQEVILRCVPISNHLYFYWYRQILGQKVEFLVSFYNNEISEKSEIFDDQFSVERPDGSNFTLKIRSTKLEDSAMYFCASSLGQTSGPQHFGDGTRLSIL.

V is TRBV3-1 (or the pseudogene TRBV3-2) and J is TRBJ2-3; D is unresolved. The ends were cut back, 1 base at V and 12 bases at J, with 11 bases in the middle. The CDR3 totals 12 residues. Germline CDR1 and CDR2: LGHDT and YNNKEL (reference sequence). The chain's CDR3 is CASSQVEIFQYF. The CDR3 bases are TGTGCCAGCAGCCAAGTGGAGATATTCCAGTATTTT.

V usage is TRBV11-3 and J usage is TRBJ2-3, with 7 bases aligning to TRBD2. CDR3 size: 15 residues. The ends lost 3 bases at V and 4 bases at J; junction bases unmatched: 7. Per germline, CDR1 SGHNT and CDR2 YENEEA. CDR3 loop: CASSFSAGDADTQYF. The DNA for the CDR3 is TGTGCCAGCAGCTTTTCTGCGGGAGATGCAGATACGCAGTATTTT.

CDR3: CASSSRTSGNNEQFF. The CDR3 DNA reads as TGTGCCAGCAGTTCCCGGACTAGCGGGAACAATGAGCAGTTCTTC. This chain connects TRBV6-5 to TRBJ2-1, with 12 bases aligning to TRBD2. CDR3 length equals 15 residues. The V and J ends lost 4 bases and 5 bases, in that order; junction bases with no gene match: 3. The germline V gene has CDR1 MNHEY and CDR2 SVGAGI.

V gene TRBV5-8 combines with J gene TRBJ1-5; D ambiguous. The germline CDR1 and CDR2 sequences are SGHTS and YDEGEE. This CDR3 has 13 amino acids. Between the trimmed V and J ends, which lost 3 bases and 9 bases, there was a span of 13 bases. CDR3 coding DNA: TGTGCCAGCAGCTATAGGAGCCTTTTGCCCCAGCATTTT. It yields the protein CASSYRSLLPQHF.

The genes are TRBV2 and TRBJ2-1; 10 bases agree with TRBD2. The CDR3 totals 15 residues. Germline values: CDR1 SNHLY, CDR2 FYNNEI. The junction had 12 bases not matched to a gene; V was cut back by 9 bases and J by 7 bases. The CDR3 loop is CASGRLAGVINEQFF. In DNA form, the CDR3 reads TGTGCCAGTGGGAGGCTAGCGGGAGTTATAAATGAGCAGTTCTTC.

The chain joins TRBV28 to TRBJ2-7, with D perhaps matching TRBD1 (6 bases). With 4 bases removed from V and 7 bases from J, the gap between germline ends came to 26 bases. The CDR3 contains 17 residues. Per the germline V gene, CDR1 is MDHEN and CDR2 is SYDVKM. The CDR3 protein is CASSSNHQGSPLSEQYF. As DNA, the CDR3 is TGTGCCAGCAGTTCAAATCACCAGGGGTCTCCCTTAAGTGAGCAGTACTTC.

The chain combines TRBV19 with TRBJ2-2; maybe TRBD1 (6 bases). The CDR3 covers 15 residues. Germline V lookup: CDR1 LNHDA, CDR2 SQIVND (reference sequence). V gave up 7 bases and J gave up 5 bases, with 17 bases separating them. CDR3 residues: CASTGPGVWTGELFF. The CDR3 DNA sequence: TGTGCCAGTACCGGCCCAGGGGTGTGGACCGGGGAGCTGTTTTTT.

The V call is TRBV5-1, the J call TRBJ1-2; 8 bases map to TRBD1. After removal of 1 base from V and 4 bases from J, the junction contained 6 bases not matched to a gene. The CDR3 is made up of 15 amino acids. The V gene's germline CDR1 is SGHRS and CDR2 YFSETQ. The CDR3 loop reads CASSLKGQVFYGYTF. The CDR3 DNA reads as TGCGCCAGCAGCTTGAAGGGACAGGTATTCTATGGCTACACCTTC.

The chain links TRBV7-2 to TRBJ2-3; 10 nucleotides line up with TRBD2. CDR3 size: 15 residues. Germline CDR1 reads SGHTA; CDR2 reads FQGNSA. Trimming at V came to 7 bases and at J to 4 bases, leaving 8 bases not matched to a gene. The CDR3 DNA reads TGTGCCAGCACCCCAGCGGGAGGGCGCCCAGATACGCAGTATTTT. Its translation: CASTPAGGRPDTQYF. The whole variable domain, filled in from reference TRBV7-2 and TRBJ2-3, reads GAGVSQSPSNKVTEKGKDVELRCDPISGHTALYWYRQSLGQGLEFLIYFQGNSAPDKSGLPSDRFSAERTGGSVSTLTIQRTQQEDSAVYLCASTPAGGRPDTQYFGPGTRLTVL.

This clone was counted a single time. This rearrangement joins TRBV29-1 to TRBJ1-1; the D is unclear. CDR1 SQVTM and CDR2 ANQGSEA come from the germline V gene. There are 15 residues in the CDR3. Trimming shortened V by 1 base and J by 0 bases, and 12 bases separated the two germline ends. The CDR3 DNA sequence: TGCAGCGTTGAAGGGCAGGTAAATATGAACACTGAAGCTTTCTTT. As protein: CSVEGQVNMNTEAFF.

The rearrangement joins TRBV6-2 or TRBV6-3 to TRBJ2-2, with TRBD2 matching 7 bases. V shed 6 bases, J shed 3 bases, and the junction held 10 bases outside the gene matches. CDR3 length: 16 residues. Germline V gene sequence: CDR1 MNHEY, CDR2 SVGEGT. The CDR3 loop is CASSVGRQGHTGELFF. The CDR3, as DNA: TGTGCCAGCAGCGTCGGGAGGCAGGGTCACACCGGGGAGCTGTTTTTT.

The CDR3 region is CASSLTATGSYEQYF. For the CDR3, the DNA is TGTGCCAGCAGTTTAACCGCGACAGGCTCCTACGAGCAGTACTTC. The chain has TRBV27 and TRBJ2-7; D is perhaps TRBD1 (6 bases). This CDR3 is 15 amino acids long. The V gene's germline CDR1 is MNHEY and CDR2 SMNVEV (reference sequence). V was pared by 2 bases and J by 0 bases, with 11 bases between.